Each of the 4 T cell receptor beta chains below was sequenced from the same sample in a study of response to subunit inactivated influenza vaccine. TCRdb reprocessed the RT-PCR reads via MiXCR and lists one record per CDR3 protein. In the table there are about 520,000 distinct CDR3 sequences, about 25% of which are singletons. This sample comprised CD4+ T cells sorted from PBMCs, obtained more than 4 days after vaccination. Receptors were obtained from a man between 50 and 59 years old who received an inactivated influenza vaccine.

The rearrangement links TRBV20-1 to TRBJ1-6; perhaps TRBD1 as D (5 bases). The V end lost 1 base, the J end lost 3 bases, and 7 bases lay between the germline ends. The CDR3 runs 14 residues. The V gene's germline CDR1 is DFQATT and CDR2 SNEGSKA (reference sequence). This CDR3 is CSARGGDYNSPLHF. In nucleotides, the CDR3 is TGCAGTGCTAGAGGGGGGGACTATAATTCACCCCTCCACTTT.

This clonotype was recorded many times. The chain uses TRBV27 and TRBJ1-5; TRBD1 is a possible D gene (5 bases). The CDR3 runs 17 residues. Germline-derived CDR1 and CDR2 are MNHEY and SMNVEV (reference sequence). V gave up 8 bases and J gave up 1 base, with 21 bases separating them. The CDR3 spells CASAPRAGQSSNQPQHF. CDR3 bases: TGTGCCAGCGCACCCAGAGCGGGGCAGTCGAGCAATCAGCCCCAGCATTTT.

V gene TRBV6-2 or TRBV6-3 combines with J gene TRBJ2-3; 11 nucleotides line up with TRBD2. The V gene end was trimmed by 2 bases and the J gene end by 4 bases; junction bases not matched to a gene: 5. The CDR3 sequence is 16 residues long. Germline V gene lookup returns CDR1 MNHEY and CDR2 SVGEGT. The CDR3: CASSYGVAGGPDTQYF. CDR3 sequence (DNA): TGTGCCAGCAGTTACGGGGTAGCGGGGGGGCCAGATACGCAGTATTTT.

In its sample, this clonotype was seen many times. CDR3 loop: CAISVGRGGTYF. The CDR3 nucleotides read TGTGCCATCAGTGTGGGACGCGGCGGAACGTACTTC. This chain uses TRBV10-3 with TRBJ2-7, with D possibly being TRBD1 or TRBD2 (5 bases each). This CDR3 has 12 amino acids. CDR1 is ENHRY and CDR2 is SYGVKD in the germline V gene. V shed 4 bases and J shed 12 bases, with 16 bases lying between them.